The 30 T cell receptor beta chains listed next were all sequenced from one sample in a study of OX40 agonist ivuxolimab in advanced cancers. The method was the immunoSEQ multiplex PCR assay. Entries here come from immuneACCESS through TCRdb and include only in-frame sequences with V and J called. Some clones fail to appear in such tables; in the studies checked, an unresolved V gene covers under half of the shortfall, and the cause of the remainder is unknown. The sample table contains about 70,000 clones; only one count was recorded for 86% of them. 6.5% to 7.5% of the sample lies in the top ten. The source was CD4+ or CD8+ T cells sorted from blood, collected in a trial of the OX40 agonist ivuxolimab. These receptors originate from an adult with an advanced solid tumor such as melanoma, head and neck, liver or kidney cancer.

The chain joins TRBV6-6 to TRBJ1-3; no firm D call. From germline, CDR1 is MNHNY and CDR2 SVGAGI (reference sequence). This CDR3 has 12 residues. Trimming pared 2 bases from V and 4 bases from J, leaving 3 bases between. CDR3 residues: CASSYLGNTIYF. The CDR3 DNA follows: TGTGCCAGCAGTTACCTGGGAAACACCATATATTTT.

The V and J genes are TRBV19 and TRBJ2-3; D possibly corresponds to TRBD1 (5 bases). Trimming cost V 9 bases and J 0 bases, with 19 bases left between them. The CDR3 is made up of 16 amino acids. Germline V lookup: CDR1 LNHDA, CDR2 SQIVND (reference sequence). CDR3 sequence (DNA): TGTGCCAGCCGCGCCCCGTGGGGCCGGAGCACAGATACGCAGTATTTT. Translating gives CASRAPWGRSTDTQYF.

V gene TRBV5-5 combines with J gene TRBJ2-2, with D maybe TRBD2 (5 bases). The V gene's germline CDR1 is SGHKS and CDR2 YYEKEE (reference sequence). The CDR3 extends over 13 amino acids. V lost 3 bases and J 6 bases, leaving 9 bases between the germline ends. The CDR3 here is CASSSARAGELFF. CDR3 coding DNA: TGTGCCAGCAGCTCGGCGAGGGCCGGGGAGCTGTTTTTT.

V is TRBV19 and J is TRBJ1-5; D is perhaps TRBD1 (6 bases). The CDR3 spans 13 residues. From germline, CDR1 is LNHDA and CDR2 SQIVND (reference sequence). The V end lost 5 bases, the J end lost 13 bases, and 18 bases lay between the germline ends. In DNA, the CDR3 is TGTGCCAGTAGTCGGTCAGGGGCATTTAGGCAGCATTTT. Residues: CASSRSGAFRQHF. Full variable domain (rest looked up from reference TRBV19 and TRBJ1-5): DGGITQSPKYLFRKEGQNVTLSCEQNLNHDAMYWYRQDPGQGLRLIYYSQIVNDFQKGDIAEGYSVSREKKESFPLTVTSAQKNPTAFYLCASSRSGAFRQHFGDGTRLSIL.

This clone was found a few times. V is TRBV7-2 and J is TRBJ2-7; 7 nucleotides match TRBD2. CDR1 and CDR2 (germline): SGHTA, FQGNSA. Trimming took 1 base from V and 2 from J; bases not matched to a gene: 5. This CDR3 is 15 amino acids long. The CDR3 coding sequence is TGTGCCAGCAGCTTAGTACGGGGGGAACCCTACGAGCAGTACTTC. Its translation is CASSLVRGEPYEQYF.

The V and J genes are TRBV5-1 and TRBJ1-2; possibly TRBD1 for D (5 bases). The CDR3 loop spans 15 amino acids. The V and J ends lost 4 bases and 2 bases respectively, with 15 bases between them. Germline assignment: CDR1 SGHRS and CDR2 YFSETQ. The CDR3 DNA is TGCGCCAGCAGCCGATCACCGGGGCAAAACTATGGCTACACCTTC. Protein product: CASSRSPGQNYGYTF.

This chain connects TRBV19 to TRBJ2-2; 11 nucleotides align to TRBD1. V gave up 4 bases and J gave up 6 bases; unmatched junction bases: 7. Germline-derived CDR1 and CDR2 are LNHDA and SQIVND (reference sequence). The CDR3 is 16 amino acids. The CDR3 DNA reads as TGTGCCAGTAGTAGCGGGACAGGGGGTGGTTCCGGGGAGCTGTTTTTT. Protein sequence: CASSSGTGGGSGELFF.

The chain joins TRBV30 to TRBJ2-1; tentatively, D is TRBD1 (5 bases). V was shortened by 2 bases and J by 9 bases, with 11 bases between the two germline ends. Germline CDR1 is GTSNPN and CDR2 is SVGIG (reference sequence). This CDR3 has 12 amino acids. In DNA form, the CDR3 reads TGTGCCTGGAGTTTTTCCAGGGTTGAGCAGTTCTTC. Its protein is CAWSFSRVEQFF.

The V call is TRBV2, the J call TRBJ2-1; 13 nucleotides agree with TRBD2. The CDR3 is 14 amino acids. CDR1 is SNHLY and CDR2 is FYNNEI in the germline V gene. The V gene end was trimmed by 6 bases and the J gene end by 9 bases; junction bases not matched to a gene: 5. This CDR3 reads CASRARTSGSEQFF. In DNA, the CDR3 is TGTGCCAGCAGGGCCAGGACTAGCGGGAGTGAGCAGTTCTTC.

The J gene is TRBJ1-5, the V gene TRBV19; tentative D call: TRBD1 (5 bases). Germline lookup yields CDR1 LNHDA and CDR2 SQIVND (reference sequence). The CDR3 is 15 amino acids. V shed 1 base and J shed 4 bases, with 11 bases lying between them. In DNA, the CDR3 is TGTGCCAGTAGTATAGGACAGACTCCTAATCAGCCCCAGCATTTT. Translated: CASSIGQTPNQPQHF.

The rearrangement links TRBV7-9 to TRBJ2-1; 7 bases fit TRBD2. V lost 1 base to trimming and J lost 8 bases; unmatched junction nucleotides: 14. CDR3 size: 17 residues. CDR1 is SEHNR and CDR2 is FQNEAQ in the germline V gene (reference sequence). This CDR3 reads CASSLDRGRALKDEQFF. The CDR3 coding sequence is TGTGCCAGCAGCTTAGATAGAGGGAGGGCCTTAAAGGATGAGCAGTTCTTC. Together with reference TRBV7-9 and TRBJ2-1, the CDR3 gives the full variable domain: DTGVSQNPRHKITKRGQNVTFRCDPISEHNRLYWYRQTLGQGPEFLTYFQNEAQLEKSRLLSDRFSAERPKGSFSTLEIQRTEQGDSAMYLCASSLDRGRALKDEQFFGPGTRLTVL.

The rearrangement uses TRBV12-5 and TRBJ2-5; either TRBD1 or TRBD2 may supply D (5 bases each). This CDR3 contains 17 residues. The V end was cut by 3 bases, the J end by 2 bases, with 19 bases between. CDR1 is LGHNT, CDR2 FRNRAP, per germline. CDR3 bases: TGTGCTAGTGGTTTATCATTGGGGGAGCTCTCACAAGAGACCCAGTACTTC. Translating gives CASGLSLGELSQETQYF.

The chain joins TRBV19 to TRBJ1-4, with D possibly TRBD1 on 5 matching bases. This CDR3 region has 13 residues. Looked up from germline, CDR1 is LNHDA and CDR2 is SQIVND (reference sequence). Trimming left V 8 bases short and J 7 bases short, with 14 bases between. Here the CDR3 DNA reads TGTGCCAGTCGACAGTCGGGAGCTGAAAAACTGTTTTTT. It is translated as CASRQSGAEKLFF.

V is TRBV19 and J is TRBJ2-7, with 10 nucleotides matching TRBD2. The V segment lost 4 bases and the J segment 2 bases; nucleotides outside the gene matches: 11. The CDR3 spans 17 residues. Germline V gene lookup returns CDR1 LNHDA and CDR2 SQIVND (reference sequence). The CDR3 loop reads CASSTGILAGATYEQYF. The DNA of the CDR3 is TGTGCCAGTAGTACGGGTATCCTAGCGGGGGCAACCTACGAGCAGTACTTC.

The CDR3 coding sequence is TGTGCCAGCAGCTTCGGGGGAAATGGTGAGCAGTTCTTC. Its translation: CASSFGGNGEQFF. The J gene is TRBJ2-1, the V gene TRBV7-2; D perhaps matches TRBD2 (6 bases). The V end was cut by 3 bases, the J end by 9 bases, with 12 bases between. CDR1 is SGHTA, CDR2 FQGNSA, per germline. The CDR3 runs 13 residues.

V usage is TRBV19 and J usage is TRBJ2-5, with 10 bases fitting TRBD1. V was clipped by 5 bases and J by 4 bases; unmatched bases: 7. The CDR3 covers 15 residues. Germline-derived CDR1 and CDR2 are LNHDA and SQIVND (reference sequence). The chain's CDR3 is CASSSGTGVGETQYF. The CDR3 coding sequence is TGTGCCAGTAGTTCCGGGACAGGGGTGGGAGAGACCCAGTACTTC.

The V gene is TRBV6-5, the J gene TRBJ1-2; D is undetermined. Germline CDR1 and CDR2: MNHEY and SVGAGI. Trimming removed 0 bases at V and 5 bases at J, with 13 bases between. The CDR3 loop spans 15 amino acids. CDR3 nucleotide sequence: TGTGCCAGCAGTTACTCTGCCACTCTCCGATATGGCTACACCTTC. This encodes CASSYSATLRYGYTF.

This clone was counted a single time. The chain combines TRBV18 with TRBJ2-5; no definite D call. Germline V lookup: CDR1 KGHSH, CDR2 LQKENI. The CDR3 contains 14 residues. Trimming cost V 2 bases and J 1 base, with 8 bases left between them. This CDR3 is CASSPGRFQETQYF. CDR3 nucleotide sequence: TGTGCCAGCTCACCAGGTCGGTTCCAAGAGACCCAGTACTTC.

This chain joins TRBV7-2 and TRBJ1-2, with no clear D. V was pared by 4 bases and J by 0 bases, with 15 bases between. The CDR3 is 16 amino acids. Germline CDR1 reads SGHTA; CDR2 reads FQGNSA. DNA of the CDR3: TGTGCCAGCAGCTCCGACCGGGAGAGGACTAACTATGGCTACACCTTC. Protein sequence: CASSSDRERTNYGYTF.

In the case of this clone: The sample has other DNA sequences that encode this CDR3 too. This rearrangement joins TRBV7-2 to TRBJ2-2, with 7 bases fitting TRBD2. Trimming at V came to 3 bases and at J to 0 bases, leaving 4 bases not matched to a gene. The length of the CDR3 is 16 residues. Germline V lookup: CDR1 SGHTA, CDR2 FQGNSA. The CDR3 DNA sequence: TGTGCCAGCAGCTTGGTAGCGGGCGCGAACACCGGGGAGCTGTTTTTT. Its protein product is CASSLVAGANTGELFF.

The rearrangement links TRBV14 to TRBJ1-4; D is undetermined. The V and J ends lost 4 bases and 6 bases respectively, with 9 bases between them. Germline assignment: CDR1 SGHDN and CDR2 FVKESK. The CDR3 is 13 residues long. The CDR3 here is CASSPQLDEKLFF. CDR3 coding DNA: TGTGCCAGCAGCCCTCAGCTGGATGAAAAACTGTTTTTT.

This sequence joins TRBV6-1 and TRBJ2-2, with 7 bases aligning to TRBD1. This CDR3 comprises 16 residues. J gave up 4 bases and V 1 base, and 6 bases lay outside the gene matches. Germline CDR1 reads MNHNS; CDR2 reads SASEGT. The CDR3 coding sequence is TGTGCCAGCAGTGAAGGCACAGGGGACCCCACCGGGGAGCTGTTTTTT. Its translation: CASSEGTGDPTGELFF.

The chain uses TRBV6-4 and TRBJ1-1; D may be TRBD1 (6 bases). V lost 6 bases and J lost 6, with 14 bases in between. CDR1 MRHNA and CDR2 SNTAGT come from the germline V gene. The CDR3 runs to 13 residues. The CDR3 nucleotides read TGTGCCAGCAGACAGGGTTTGGGGGCTGAAGCTTTCTTT. Protein sequence: CASRQGLGAEAFF.

This clone was observed a handful of times. The V call is TRBV11-2, the J call TRBJ2-7; 8 nucleotides line up with TRBD1. Germline V gene data show CDR1 as SGHAT and CDR2 as FQNNGV. This CDR3 is built from 15 residues. The V and J ends lost 0 bases and 9 bases, in that order; junction bases with no gene match: 10. CDR3 in DNA: TGTGCCAGCAGCTTAGACAGGGGGCCCTTTCAGGGGCAGTACTTC. Its translation: CASSLDRGPFQGQYF.

The rearrangement links TRBV19 to TRBJ1-1; D is ambiguous. The CDR3 is 14 amino acids. From germline, CDR1 is LNHDA and CDR2 SQIVND (reference sequence). The germline V and J ends were trimmed by 3 bases and 4 bases, with 12 bases remaining between them. CDR3 region: CASSIGRIATEAFF. CDR3 bases: TGTGCCAGTAGTATTGGCAGGATAGCCACTGAAGCTTTCTTT.

The V call is TRBV7-6, the J call TRBJ2-2; D is unresolved. Germline CDR1 SGHVS, CDR2 FNYEAQ. This CDR3 is 12 amino acids long. The V end lost 5 bases, the J end lost 1 base, and 2 bases lay between the germline ends. The CDR3 DNA sequence: TGTGCCAGCAGCGAGAACACCGGGGAGCTGTTTTTT. Protein sequence: CASSENTGELFF.

The genes are TRBV7-2 and TRBJ2-3; 10 nucleotides line up with TRBD2. From germline, CDR1 is SGHTA and CDR2 FQGNSA. The CDR3 covers 14 residues. With 5 bases clipped from V and 6 bases from J, the junction kept 5 bases outside the gene matches. CDR3 coding DNA: TGTGCCAGCAGCCGGACTAGCGGAGGGGATACGCAGTATTTT. This sequence encodes CASSRTSGGDTQYF.

The rearrangement links TRBV3-1 (or the pseudogene TRBV3-2) to TRBJ2-5; D remains unclear. CDR1 and CDR2 (germline): LGHDT, YNNKEL (reference sequence). V was clipped by 7 bases and J by 3 bases, with 0 bases between them. This CDR3 region has 9 residues. The CDR3 reads CASKETQYF. The CDR3 bases are TGTGCCAGCAAAGAGACCCAGTACTTC.

This chain links TRBV29-1 with TRBJ2-1; 8 bases align to TRBD2. Germline values: CDR1 SQVTM, CDR2 ANQGSEA. CDR3 size: 15 residues. V lost 8 bases to trimming and J lost 0 bases; unmatched junction nucleotides: 9. CDR3 region: CSIPPSGLSYNEQFF. The DNA of the CDR3 is TGCAGCATTCCCCCTAGCGGGCTCTCCTACAATGAGCAGTTCTTC.

This clone showed up just once. The chain combines TRBV7-3 with TRBJ2-5; TRBD2 is a possible D gene (5 bases). The germline CDR1 and CDR2 sequences are SGHTA and FQGTGA. This CDR3 has 13 amino acids. Trimming removed 2 bases at V and 2 bases at J, with 6 bases between. CDR3 sequence (DNA): TGTGCCAGCAGCTTATCGGGGCAAGAGACCCAGTACTTC. This sequence encodes CASSLSGQETQYF.